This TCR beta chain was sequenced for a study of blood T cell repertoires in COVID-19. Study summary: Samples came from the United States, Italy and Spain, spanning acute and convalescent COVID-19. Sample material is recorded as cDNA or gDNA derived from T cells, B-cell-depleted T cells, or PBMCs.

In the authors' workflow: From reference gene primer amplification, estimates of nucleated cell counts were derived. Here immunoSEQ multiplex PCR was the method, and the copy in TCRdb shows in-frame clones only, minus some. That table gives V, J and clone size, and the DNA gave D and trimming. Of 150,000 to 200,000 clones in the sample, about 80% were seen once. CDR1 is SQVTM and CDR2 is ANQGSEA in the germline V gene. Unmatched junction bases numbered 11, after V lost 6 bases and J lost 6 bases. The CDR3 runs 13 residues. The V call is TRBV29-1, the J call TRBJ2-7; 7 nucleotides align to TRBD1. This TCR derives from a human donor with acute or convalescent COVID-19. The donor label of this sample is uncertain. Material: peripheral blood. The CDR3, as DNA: TGCAGCGTGAGACAGGGTGGAAATGGCGAGCAGTACTTC. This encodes CSVRQGGNGEQYF.